Following are 31 T cell receptor beta chains from one sample sequenced in a study of blood T cell repertoires in COVID-19. TCRdb's table, derived via immunoSEQ multiplex PCR, lists solely in-frame clones and lacks some. Of approximately 220,000 clones in the sample, about four fifths are singletons; the top ten hold about 9.4%. Material: peripheral blood. These receptors all come from a woman aged 80 or over with acute or convalescent COVID-19.

This sequence joins TRBV12-3 or TRBV12-4 and TRBJ1-6; no clear D gene. The V end lost 3 bases, the J end lost 7 bases, and 7 bases lay between the germline ends. This CDR3 spans 13 amino acids. The CDR3 sequence is CASSFAGNSPLHF. The DNA of the CDR3 is TGTGCCAGCAGTTTTGCGGGGAATTCACCCCTCCACTTT.

This rearrangement joins TRBV27 to TRBJ1-6; 7 bases fit TRBD1. Per germline, CDR1 MNHEY and CDR2 SMNVEV (reference sequence). V gave up 2 bases and J gave up 10 bases; unmatched junction bases: 2. CDR3 length: 13 residues. The DNA for the CDR3 is TGTGCCAGCAGTTTAACAGGGGTGTCACCCCTCCACTTT. Translating it yields CASSLTGVSPLHF.

This chain links TRBV7-6 with TRBJ1-6; D ambiguous. In germline, CDR1 is SGHVS, CDR2 FNYEAQ. Trimming took off 0 bases at V and 0 bases at J, with 9 bases between the two ends. The CDR3 sequence is 17 residues long. CDR3 region: CASSLAMGSSYNSPLHF. The CDR3 DNA reads as TGTGCCAGCAGCTTAGCGATGGGGAGCTCCTATAATTCACCCCTCCACTTT.

V and J are TRBV7-6 and TRBJ1-5; unclear D gene. V lost 5 bases and J 1 base, leaving 6 bases between the germline ends. The CDR3 extends over 13 amino acids. Germline V lookup: CDR1 SGHVS, CDR2 FNYEAQ. The CDR3 region is CASSLRSNQPQHF. CDR3 DNA: TGTGCCAGCAGCCTCAGGAGCAATCAGCCCCAGCATTTT.

This clone has a handful of counts. V usage is TRBV3-1 (or the pseudogene TRBV3-2) and J usage is TRBJ2-3, with 8 bases aligning to TRBD2. CDR3 size: 13 residues. Germline CDR1 and CDR2: LGHDT and YNNKEL (reference sequence). V was pared by 5 bases and J by 7 bases, with 5 bases of the junction left unmatched. The CDR3 sequence: CASSSLAAHTQYF. For the CDR3, the DNA is TGTGCCAGCAGCTCACTAGCGGCCCATACGCAGTATTTT.

The chain combines TRBV7-8 with TRBJ2-1; 13 positions match TRBD2. V lost 3 bases to trimming and J lost 8 bases; unmatched junction nucleotides: 7. Germline CDR1 reads SGHVS; CDR2 reads FQNEAQ. This CDR3 region has 16 residues. The CDR3 reads CASSLRTSGSRDEQFF. The CDR3, as DNA: TGTGCCAGCAGCTTGAGGACTAGCGGGAGTCGCGATGAGCAGTTCTTC.

The chain couples TRBV11-2 to TRBJ2-2; 8 bases fit TRBD1. J gave up 4 bases and V 5 bases, and 6 bases lay outside the gene matches. The CDR3 has 15 residues. Germline loops: CDR1 SGHAT, CDR2 FQNNGV. The CDR3 DNA sequence: TGTGCCAGCAGCCAAAATCAGGGGGCCACCGGGGAGCTGTTTTTT. Its translation is CASSQNQGATGELFF. Full variable domain (outside the CDR3, taken from reference TRBV11-2 and TRBJ2-2): EAGVAQSPRYKIIEKRQSVAFWCNPISGHATLYWYQQILGQGPKLLIQFQNNGVVDDSQLPKDRFSAERLKGVDSTLKIQPAKLEDSAVYLCASSQNQGATGELFFGEGSRLTVL.

The chain joins TRBV14 to TRBJ1-2; 7 bases line up with TRBD1. The CDR3 runs 13 residues. V dropped 3 bases and J dropped 3; count of bases not matched to a gene: 1. The germline CDR1 and CDR2 sequences are SGHDN and FVKESK. For the CDR3, the DNA is TGTGCCAGCAGCCAGGGACAGTACTATGGCTACACCTTC. Translated, it gives CASSQGQYYGYTF.

The genes are TRBV15 and TRBJ1-3; the D is unclear. Germline V CDR1 and CDR2: LNHNV, YYDKDF (reference sequence). V gave up 3 bases and J gave up 4 bases, with 10 bases separating them. CDR3 length: 14 residues. The CDR3 here is CATSRGGLGNTIYF. The CDR3 DNA sequence: TGTGCCACCAGCAGGGGAGGGCTCGGAAACACCATATATTTT.

The V call is TRBV11-1, the J call TRBJ2-5, with a possible D match to TRBD1 (6 bases). CDR3 size: 13 residues. V was cut by 6 bases and J by 2 bases, with 10 bases left in between. Germline values: CDR1 SGHAT, CDR2 FQDESV (reference sequence). The CDR3 nucleotides are TGTGCCAGCAGATCAGGGGTTCAAGAGACCCAGTACTTC. Translated, it gives CASRSGVQETQYF.

This clone is a singleton in its sample. The chain uses TRBV7-6 and TRBJ2-1, with 10 positions matching TRBD2. V was clipped by 2 bases and J by 8 bases; unmatched bases: 9. CDR3 length equals 16 residues. Looked up from germline, CDR1 is SGHVS and CDR2 is FNYEAQ. CDR3 in amino acids: CASSLLGAGGPHEQFF. As DNA, the CDR3 is TGTGCCAGCAGCTTATTAGGAGCGGGGGGGCCTCATGAGCAGTTCTTC.

The V call is TRBV12-5, the J call TRBJ1-3, with D possibly being TRBD1 (6 bases). The germline V gene encodes CDR1 LGHNT and CDR2 FRNRAP. Trimming took off 6 bases at V and 2 bases at J, with 8 bases between the two ends. The CDR3 sequence is 13 residues long. This CDR3 is CASGRGAGNTIYF. CDR3 nucleotide sequence: TGTGCTAGTGGCAGGGGAGCTGGAAACACCATATATTTT.

V usage is TRBV10-2 and J usage is TRBJ2-1; 10 bases align to TRBD2. The CDR3 consists of 16 residues. Germline values: CDR1 WSHSY, CDR2 SAAADI. J was trimmed by 10 bases and V by 6 bases; bases with no gene match: 15. The chain's CDR3 is CASSHPSGGGGGEQFF. CDR3 bases: TGCGCCAGCAGCCACCCTAGCGGGGGAGGTGGAGGGGAGCAGTTCTTC.

This clone was picked up a small number of times. The chain uses TRBV11-3 and TRBJ2-7; 9 bases line up with TRBD2. Germline V gene lookup returns CDR1 SGHNT and CDR2 YENEEA. The ends lost 5 bases at V and 7 bases at J; junction bases unmatched: 18. The CDR3 covers 17 residues. CDR3 in DNA: TGTGCCAGCAGCCTTCGCGGCGGGGGGGTCCCCGTCGAAGAGCAGTACTTC. This encodes CASSLRGGGVPVEEQYF. Filled out from reference TRBV11-3 and TRBJ2-7, the complete variable domain reads EAGVVQSPRYKIIEKKQPVAFWCNPISGHNTLYWYLQNLGQGPELLIRYENEEAVDDSQLPKDRFSAERLKGVDSTLKIQPAELGDSAVYLCASSLRGGGVPVEEQYFGPGTRLTVT.

The V gene is TRBV28, the J gene TRBJ1-5; D unresolved. CDR3 length equals 13 residues. Trimming cost V 6 bases and J 4 bases, with 10 bases left between them. The germline V gene encodes CDR1 MDHEN and CDR2 SYDVKM. CDR3 nucleotides: TGTGCCAGCAGGTGGACGGGGAATCAGCCCCAGCATTTT. Translated: CASRWTGNQPQHF. The whole variable domain, filled in from reference TRBV28 and TRBJ1-5, reads DVKVTQSSRYLVKRTGEKVFLECVQDMDHENMFWYRQDPGLGLRLIYFSYDVKMKEKGDIPEGYSVSREKKERFSLILESASTNQTSMYLCASRWTGNQPQHFGDGTRLSIL.

The rearrangement joins TRBV5-5 to TRBJ2-1; D gene ambiguous. In germline, CDR1 is SGHKS, CDR2 YYEKEE (reference sequence). The CDR3 sequence is 16 residues long. With 2 bases removed from V and 0 bases from J, the gap between germline ends came to 12 bases. The CDR3 loop reads CASSLIISSSYNEQFF. Written as DNA, the CDR3 is TGTGCCAGCAGCTTAATCATTTCGAGCTCCTACAATGAGCAGTTCTTC.

The J gene is TRBJ2-6, the V gene TRBV20-1; tentatively, D is TRBD1 (6 bases). Trimming took off 3 bases at V and 2 bases at J, with 14 bases between the two ends. The CDR3 sequence is 16 residues long. Germline CDR1 DFQATT, CDR2 SNEGSKA (reference sequence). CDR3: CSASDRRLAGANVLTF. The CDR3 DNA is TGCAGTGCTAGTGACAGGAGGCTCGCTGGGGCCAACGTCCTGACTTTC.

The chain uses TRBV6-5 and TRBJ1-1; possible D gene TRBD1, 5 bases. The CDR3 spans 13 residues. From germline, CDR1 is MNHEY and CDR2 SVGAGI. The V gene lost 6 bases and the J gene lost 1 base, with 9 bases spanning the gap. The CDR3 DNA is TGTGCCAGCAGCCGCGGACAGAACACTGAAGCTTTCTTT. As protein: CASSRGQNTEAFF.

The chain is built from TRBV30 and TRBJ2-5, with a possible D match to TRBD2 (6 bases). The V gene lost 0 bases and the J gene lost 4 bases, with 15 bases spanning the gap. The CDR3 sequence is 15 residues long. From germline, CDR1 is GTSNPN and CDR2 SVGIG (reference sequence). CDR3: CAWSVRGIGRETQYF. CDR3 sequence (DNA): TGTGCCTGGAGTGTACGGGGGATCGGTAGAGAGACCCAGTACTTC.

V usage is TRBV4-3 and J usage is TRBJ2-2; D possibly corresponds to TRBD1 (6 bases). Looked up from germline, CDR1 is LGHNA and CDR2 is YSLEER. Trimming cost V 2 bases and J 3 bases, with 10 bases left between them. The CDR3 is 15 amino acids. The CDR3 coding sequence is TGCGCCAGCAGCCAACACAGGGTCGACACCGGGGAGCTGTTTTTT. Protein: CASSQHRVDTGELFF.

This clone has only one observation. This chain joins TRBV6-2 or TRBV6-3 and TRBJ1-2; no clear D. CDR1 MNHEY and CDR2 SVGEGT come from the germline V gene. The CDR3 extends over 13 amino acids. The V gene lost 4 bases and the J gene lost 2 bases, with 8 bases spanning the gap. CDR3 DNA: TGTGCCAGCAGTTTGACACCGAACTATGGCTACACCTTC. It yields the protein CASSLTPNYGYTF.

The chain employs TRBV5-6 and TRBJ1-3; 11 nucleotides align to TRBD1. This CDR3 is built from 16 residues. Germline V gene data show CDR1 as SGHDT and CDR2 as YYEEEE. After removal of 4 bases from V and 4 bases from J, the junction contained 7 bases not matched to a gene. This CDR3 is CASSTRGQGDGNTIYF. Here the CDR3 DNA reads TGTGCCAGCAGCACCCGGGGACAGGGGGACGGAAACACCATATATTTT. Combining the CDR3 with reference TRBV5-6 and TRBJ1-3 gives the whole variable domain DAGVTQSPTHLIKTRGQQVTLRCSPKSGHDTVSWYQQALGQGPQFIFQYYEEEERQRGNFPDRFSGHQFPNYSSELNVNALLLGDSALYLCASSTRGQGDGNTIYFGEGSWLTVV.

The CDR3 DNA is TGTGCCAGTAGTTGGGCAGAGAACTACGAGCAGTACTTC. Translation: CASSWAENYEQYF. The rearrangement uses TRBV19 and TRBJ2-7, with D unclear. The CDR3 covers 13 residues. CDR1 and CDR2 (germline): LNHDA, SQIVND (reference sequence). The V end lost 5 bases, the J end lost 3 bases, and 11 bases lay between the germline ends.

The V and J genes are TRBV28 and TRBJ1-1; no clear D gene. The CDR3 runs to 13 residues. The germline V gene encodes CDR1 MDHEN and CDR2 SYDVKM. V gave up 1 base and J gave up 8 bases, with 11 bases separating them. The CDR3 loop reads CASSLFSRVEAFF. The CDR3 nucleotides are TGTGCCAGCAGTTTATTCTCTCGAGTAGAAGCTTTCTTT.

This rearrangement joins TRBV19 to TRBJ1-3; 7 bases line up with TRBD1. The CDR3 has 13 amino acids. The trim removed 10 bases at V and 3 bases at J, leaving 6 bases unmatched. The germline V gene has CDR1 LNHDA and CDR2 SQIVND (reference sequence). The CDR3 is CATGTEVGNTIYF. The CDR3 DNA sequence: TGTGCCACGGGGACAGAAGTTGGAAACACCATATATTTT.

The chain employs TRBV5-6 and TRBJ1-6; TRBD1 is a possible D gene (6 bases). CDR1 SGHDT and CDR2 YYEEEE come from the germline V gene. This CDR3 contains 14 residues. Trimming stripped 0 bases from V and 7 bases from J, with 8 bases between. This chain's CDR3 is CASSLGRGNSPLHF. The CDR3 nucleotides are TGTGCCAGCAGCTTGGGTAGGGGGAATTCACCCCTCCACTTT.

In this sample, this clone turned up many times. The chain combines TRBV18 with TRBJ1-1; the match to TRBD1 covers 7 bases. CDR1 and CDR2 (germline): KGHSH, LQKENI. The CDR3 covers 15 residues. Losses at the gene ends were 1 base for V and 0 bases for J; bases not matched to a gene: 2. This CDR3 reads CASSPLDRVNTEAFF. DNA for the CDR3: TGTGCCAGCTCACCACTTGACAGGGTGAACACTGAAGCTTTCTTT.

The genes are TRBV6-6 and TRBJ2-7, with 9 bases matching TRBD1. Per the germline V gene, CDR1 is MNHNY and CDR2 is SVGAGI (reference sequence). The CDR3 spans 14 residues. With 5 bases clipped from V and 3 bases from J, the junction kept 5 bases outside the gene matches. The CDR3 reads CASSLQGAFYEQYF. CDR3 bases: TGTGCCAGCAGTCTACAGGGGGCTTTCTACGAGCAGTACTTC.

The J gene is TRBJ2-1, the V gene TRBV5-4; TRBD2 might be the D (6 bases). Per the germline V gene, CDR1 is SGHNT and CDR2 is YYREEE (reference sequence). V lost 3 bases, J lost 2 bases, and 15 bases lay in between. The CDR3 loop spans 16 amino acids. The DNA for the CDR3 is TGTGCCAGCAGCTCAAACGGCGGGGAAACCTACAATGAGCAGTTCTTC. It is translated as CASSSNGGETYNEQFF.

The chain recombines TRBV10-1 with TRBJ1-3, with D unresolved. The ends were cut back, 4 bases at V and 4 bases at J, with 11 bases in the middle. This CDR3 contains 14 residues. Germline assignment: CDR1 WNHNN and CDR2 SYGVQD (reference sequence). This chain's CDR3 is CASSGSTAGNTIYF. CDR3 nucleotide sequence: TGCGCCAGCAGTGGAAGTACTGCCGGAAACACCATATATTTT.

This clone is a singleton in its sample. V is TRBV28 and J is TRBJ2-3; 7 bases agree with TRBD2. Trimming removed 1 base from V and 0 bases from J; junction bases left unmatched: 7. This CDR3 region has 17 residues. CDR1 and CDR2 (germline): MDHEN, SYDVKM. DNA of the CDR3: TGTGCCAGCAGTTTATCCCCTAGCGGAGCTAGCACAGATACGCAGTATTTT. Its translation: CASSLSPSGASTDTQYF.